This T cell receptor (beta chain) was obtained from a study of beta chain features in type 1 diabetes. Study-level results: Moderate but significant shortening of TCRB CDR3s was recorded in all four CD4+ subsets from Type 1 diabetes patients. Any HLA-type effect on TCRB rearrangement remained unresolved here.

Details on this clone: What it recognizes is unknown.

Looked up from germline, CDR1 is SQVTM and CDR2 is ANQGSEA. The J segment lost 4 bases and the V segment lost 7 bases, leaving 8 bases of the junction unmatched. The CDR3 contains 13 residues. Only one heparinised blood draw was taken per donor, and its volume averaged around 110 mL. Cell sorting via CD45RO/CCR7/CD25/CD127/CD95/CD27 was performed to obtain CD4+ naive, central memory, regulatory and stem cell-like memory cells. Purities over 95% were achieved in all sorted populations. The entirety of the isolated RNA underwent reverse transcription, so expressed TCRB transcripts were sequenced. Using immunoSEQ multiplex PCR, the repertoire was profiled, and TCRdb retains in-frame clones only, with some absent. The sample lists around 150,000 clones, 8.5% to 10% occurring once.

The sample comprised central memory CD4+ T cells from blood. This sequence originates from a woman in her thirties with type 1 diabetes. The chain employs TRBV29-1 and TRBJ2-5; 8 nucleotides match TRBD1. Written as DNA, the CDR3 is TGCAGCGGCTTCGGACAGGGCCGAGAGACCCAGTACTTC. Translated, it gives CSGFGQGRETQYF.